Following are 24 T cell receptor beta chains from one sample sequenced in a study of post-analysis software for immune sequencing data. Findings and caveats of the study: Compared with controls, patients had more of five or six TRBV segments, including TRBV5-6, TRBV5-1 and TRBV20-1.

TCR beta cDNA libraries included unique molecular identifiers. TCRdb fed the PCR reads into MiXCR, producing one record per CDR3 protein. Of 820,000 or so distinct CDR3 sequences in the sample, roughly 50% were seen once. These receptors have no identified antigens. Material: blood. The receptors come from a girl aged 5-17 years with multiple sclerosis.

This clonotype was counted only a few times. The CDR3 region has the DNA TGCGCCAGCAGCTTGGCCCTCCTGCTCGGGGCCTATGGCTACACCTTC. Translated, it gives CASSLALLLGAYGYTF. The rearrangement links TRBV5-1 to TRBJ1-2; the D gene is possibly TRBD1 (5 bases). The length of the CDR3 is 16 residues. Deletions cut 0 bases from V and 4 bases from J, with 16 bases between. Germline lookup yields CDR1 SGHRS and CDR2 YFSETQ.

V and J are TRBV14 and TRBJ2-1; D remains unclear. The V gene's germline CDR1 is SGHDN and CDR2 FVKESK. This CDR3 has 13 amino acids. V lost 6 bases and J 5 bases, leaving 11 bases between the germline ends. The CDR3 coding sequence is TGTGCCAGCAGTCCCACTACCGACAATGAGCAGTTCTTC. Translating gives CASSPTTDNEQFF.

Only a few counts were recorded for this clonotype. The rearrangement uses TRBV29-1 and TRBJ2-1, with D hard to call. The V end was cut by 2 bases, the J end by 0 bases, with 17 bases between. The germline gives CDR1 SQVTM, CDR2 ANQGSEA. The CDR3 totals 17 residues. The CDR3 DNA follows: TGCAGCGTTGAAATCCCCCCGCCCGCGAGCTCCTACAATGAGCAGTTCTTC. Translated: CSVEIPPPASSYNEQFF.

This sequence joins TRBV7-8 and TRBJ2-1, with D unresolved. This CDR3 comprises 15 residues. Germline CDR1 is SGHVS and CDR2 is FQNEAQ. Trimming took off 5 bases at V and 3 bases at J, with 14 bases between the two ends. The CDR3 spells CASSLSWTNYNEQFF. CDR3 nucleotides: TGTGCCAGCAGCCTGAGCTGGACCAACTACAATGAGCAGTTCTTC.

This chain links TRBV3-1 with TRBJ2-7, with D possibly TRBD1 on 6 matching bases. The V gene's germline CDR1 is LGHDT and CDR2 YNNKEL (reference sequence). This CDR3 is built from 15 residues. V dropped 0 bases and J dropped 6 bases, with 15 bases sitting between them. This chain's CDR3 is CASSQEQGILSEQYF. As DNA, the CDR3 is TGTGCCAGCAGCCAAGAACAGGGAATCCTCTCCGAGCAGTACTTC.

The V gene is TRBV20-1, the J gene TRBJ2-7; D is undetermined. In germline, CDR1 is DFQATT, CDR2 SNEGSKA (reference sequence). The CDR3 consists of 11 residues. The DNA for the CDR3 is TGCGGTGGTTGGGATGGCAACGAGCAGTACTTC. Encoded protein: CGGWDGNEQYF.

V gene TRBV5-1 combines with J gene TRBJ2-1; D is ambiguous. The germline V and J ends were trimmed by 5 bases and 5 bases, with 11 bases remaining between them. CDR1 SGHRS and CDR2 YFSETQ come from the germline V gene. The CDR3 covers 13 residues. CDR3 sequence: CASRRRPNNEQFF. In DNA, the CDR3 is TGCGCCAGCAGAAGGCGGCCCAACAATGAGCAGTTCTTC. The full variable domain, its missing parts supplied by reference TRBV5-1 and TRBJ2-1, is KAGVTQTPRYLIKTRGQQVTLSCSPISGHRSVSWYQQTPGQGLQFLFEYFSETQRNKGNFPGRFSGRQFSNSRSEMNVSTLELGDSALYLCASRRRPNNEQFFGPGTRLTVL.

The CDR3 spells CASSIAGGTNYGYTF. In DNA, the CDR3 is TGTGCCAGCAGTATTGCAGGGGGCACTAACTATGGCTACACCTTC. The chain couples TRBV12-3 or TRBV12-4 to TRBJ1-2, with 8 bases aligning to TRBD1. J gave up 0 bases and V 5 bases, and 5 bases lay outside the gene matches. This CDR3 has 15 residues.

In its sample, this clonotype was seen a few times. The J gene is TRBJ2-3, the V gene TRBV4-2; no reliable D call. Looked up from germline, CDR1 is LGHNA and CDR2 is YNFKEQ. The V and J ends lost 6 bases and 2 bases respectively, with 12 bases between them. The CDR3 contains 14 residues. CDR3 in DNA: TGTGCCAGCAGTTCGCAGTCCCCCACAGATACGCAGTATTTT. Translated, it gives CASSSQSPTDTQYF.

This clonotype was picked up many times. For the CDR3, the DNA is TGTGCCAGCAGCTTAGCCTCGACTAGCGGTGATACGCAGTATTTT. This translates into CASSLASTSGDTQYF. The chain employs TRBV7-2 and TRBJ2-3; 9 bases line up with TRBD2. This CDR3 is built from 15 residues. Germline values: CDR1 SGHTA, CDR2 FQGNSA. With 0 bases clipped from V and 6 bases from J, the junction kept 4 bases outside the gene matches. Full variable domain (missing parts from reference TRBV7-2 and TRBJ2-3): GAGVSQSPSNKVTEKGKDVELRCDPISGHTALYWYRQSLGQGLEFLIYFQGNSAPDKSGLPSDRFSAERTGGSVSTLTIQRTQQEDSAVYLCASSLASTSGDTQYFGPGTRLTVL.

The CDR3 is CASSFRDRLGTGELFF. In DNA, the CDR3 is TGTGCCAGCAGCTTCCGGGACAGGCTAGGGACCGGGGAGCTGTTTTTT. V gene TRBV7-2 combines with J gene TRBJ2-2; TRBD1 aligns across 8 bases. J gave up 5 bases and V 3 bases, and 8 bases lay outside the gene matches. Germline V gene sequence: CDR1 SGHTA, CDR2 FQGNSA. The CDR3 contains 16 residues.

J is TRBJ2-7 and V is TRBV29-1; 7 nucleotides agree with TRBD1. CDR3 length: 15 amino acids. J gave up 3 bases and V 0 bases, and 8 bases lay outside the gene matches. Germline CDR1 is SQVTM and CDR2 is ANQGSEA. The CDR3 coding sequence is TGCAGCGTTGAAGATCCAGGGGGAACGGGCTACGAGCAGTACTTC. Its protein product is CSVEDPGGTGYEQYF.

This chain links TRBV12-3 or TRBV12-4 with TRBJ2-1, with 7 nucleotides matching TRBD1. V dropped 6 bases and J dropped 0; count of bases not matched to a gene: 8. The CDR3 length is 16 residues. CDR3 sequence reads: CASSQGQPSSYNEQFF. As DNA, the CDR3 is TGTGCCAGCAGCCAGGGACAGCCAAGCTCCTACAATGAGCAGTTCTTC.

The CDR3 nucleotides read TGTGCCAGCAGTTTAGGGACTACCGCCTACAATGAGCAGTTCTTC. It is translated as CASSLGTTAYNEQFF. The V call is TRBV27, the J call TRBJ2-1; TRBD2 matches 7 bases. The CDR3 totals 15 residues. V trimming: 2 bases; J trimming: 2 bases; junction bases outside the gene matches: 3. Germline values: CDR1 MNHEY, CDR2 SMNVEV (reference sequence).

This clonotype occurred a few times. The chain is built from TRBV6-4 and TRBJ2-3; weak D call: TRBD2 (5 bases). The CDR3 is 16 residues long. Germline CDR1 and CDR2: MRHNA and SNTAGT. Trimming cost V 3 bases and J 0 bases, with 13 bases left between them. Here the CDR3 reads CASSETSGSSTDTQYF. The CDR3 coding sequence is TGTGCCAGCAGTGAAACGAGCGGCTCTAGCACAGATACGCAGTATTTT.

Only a few counts were recorded for this clonotype. The chain carries TRBV9 and TRBJ2-3; no clear D. Between the trimmed V and J ends, which lost 2 bases and 7 bases, there was a span of 11 bases. CDR3 length equals 13 residues. Germline loops: CDR1 SGDLS, CDR2 YYNGEE. The CDR3 coding sequence is TGTGCCAGCAGCGTCGCAGAGCTTTATACGCAGTATTTT. Protein: CASSVAELYTQYF.

This rearrangement joins TRBV27 to TRBJ2-7, with a possible D match to TRBD1 (6 bases). V was pared by 5 bases and J by 2 bases, with 22 bases between. CDR1 is MNHEY, CDR2 SMNVEV, per germline (reference sequence). CDR3 length: 17 residues. The CDR3 region has the DNA TGTGCCAGCAGTCCTTTTTTTGTTGGGCAGGGGCCCTACGAGCAGTACTTC. This sequence encodes CASSPFFVGQGPYEQYF.

The chain couples TRBV12-3 or TRBV12-4 to TRBJ2-1; maybe TRBD1 (5 bases). The V and J ends lost 0 bases and 8 bases respectively, with 8 bases between them. The CDR3 is 13 amino acids. The CDR3 DNA reads as TGTGCCAGCAGTTTAGCGAAGGGGTATGAGCAGTTCTTC. Translated: CASSLAKGYEQFF.

This clonotype was counted a few times. V is TRBV12-3 or TRBV12-4 and J is TRBJ1-2; 7 bases are shared with TRBD1. The V and J ends lost 4 bases and 9 bases, in that order; junction bases with no gene match: 11. The CDR3 has 14 residues. The CDR3 sequence: CASSSPGTAISYTF. Here the CDR3 DNA reads TGTGCCAGCAGTTCCCCCGGGACAGCTATAAGCTACACCTTC.

This clonotype was seen a few times. The V gene is TRBV27, the J gene TRBJ2-6, with 8 bases lining up with TRBD1. Germline V gene sequence: CDR1 MNHEY, CDR2 SMNVEV (reference sequence). This CDR3 region has 16 residues. Germline trimming cut 6 bases from V and 3 bases from J; bases unmatched to any gene: 7. DNA of the CDR3: TGTGCCAGCAGATCCCAGGGGGCGAATGGGGCCAACGTCCTGACTTTC. Its protein product is CASRSQGANGANVLTF.

This clonotype has more than one count but fewer than ten. The chain is built from TRBV13 and TRBJ2-1; D is unresolved. This CDR3 is built from 12 residues. The ends were cut back, 3 bases at V and 6 bases at J, with 6 bases in the middle. Germline CDR1 and CDR2: PRHDT and FYEKMQ (reference sequence). The CDR3 is CASSFVPNEQFF. The DNA for the CDR3 is TGTGCCAGCAGCTTCGTACCCAATGAGCAGTTCTTC.

There are a few counts of this clonotype. This chain uses TRBV6-1 with TRBJ2-7; D may match TRBD1 or TRBD2 (5 bases each). CDR1 and CDR2 (germline): MNHNS, SASEGT. The length of the CDR3 is 14 residues. V dropped 4 bases and J dropped 5 bases, with 15 bases sitting between them. The CDR3 loop is CASSGGPKPDEQYF. CDR3 DNA: TGTGCCAGCAGTGGGGGACCTAAACCGGACGAGCAGTACTTC.

The J gene is TRBJ2-3, the V gene TRBV7-2; 14 bases agree with TRBD2. Germline V gene data show CDR1 as SGHTA and CDR2 as FQGNSA. V was pared by 5 bases and J by 6 bases, with 4 bases of the junction left unmatched. CDR3 size: 15 residues. CDR3 in amino acids: CASSRTSGRSDTQYF. In nucleotides, the CDR3 is TGTGCCAGCAGCCGGACTAGCGGGAGGAGCGATACGCAGTATTTT.

The chain couples TRBV5-1 to TRBJ2-5, with D possibly called TRBD1 or TRBD2 (5 bases each). CDR3 length: 14 residues. The germline gives CDR1 SGHRS, CDR2 YFSETQ. Trimming shortened V by 3 bases and J by 0 bases, and 9 bases separated the two germline ends. The CDR3 region is CASSSGTHQETQYF. Written as DNA, the CDR3 is TGCGCCAGCAGCTCCGGGACCCACCAAGAGACCCAGTACTTC.